This TCR beta chain came from a study of CD8 T cells in ankylosing spondylitis. General study points: CD8+ disease-linked clones were present at relatively low frequencies in blood. It appeared that ankylosing spondylitis blood was characterized by a TCR beta motif of several highly homologous variants. Before this, some motif variants had been reported in reactive arthritis synovial fluid and blood. Significant enrichment of disease-linked clones was reported in matched ankylosing spondylitis synovial fluid.

This clonotype was detected a few times. Its antigen is still unknown. Losses at the gene ends were 6 bases for V and 3 bases for J; bases not matched to a gene: 6. This CDR3 comprises 15 residues. The germline gives CDR1 MDHEN, CDR2 SYDVKM. The authors made TCR beta libraries by quantitative 5'-RACE with molecular barcodes. TCRdb recomputed calls from the 5' RACE reads with MiXCR, one row per CDR3 protein. The sample has hundreds of thousands of distinct CDR3 sequences; roughly 12% are singletons. This TCR derives from a male donor with ankylosing spondylitis. The chain recombines TRBV28 with TRBJ2-3, with 10 bases that match TRBD1. The sequencing sample was made of blood, either unsorted or a sorted T cell fraction (not recorded which). CDR3 DNA: TGTGCCAGCAGACAGGACAGGGGGTGGACAGATACGCAGTATTTT. Its protein is CASRQDRGWTDTQYF.